These 22 T cell receptor beta chains came from one sample sequenced in a study of response to subunit inactivated influenza vaccine. MiXCR, run by TCRdb on the RT-PCR reads, gives a single entry per CDR3 protein. The sample lists under 950,000 distinct CDR3 sequences, less than 25% occurring once. Sequencing was performed on PBMCs from blood, taken roughly 5 days after vaccination. Source of these receptors: a man over 45 who received an inactivated influenza vaccine.

The chain carries TRBV7-9 and TRBJ2-6, with D perhaps TRBD2 (5 bases). Germline V gene data show CDR1 as SEHNR and CDR2 as FQNEAQ (reference sequence). Deletions cut 8 bases from V and 0 bases from J, with 14 bases between. The CDR3 sequence is 16 residues long. CDR3 residues: CASSRRGRSGANVLTF. The CDR3, as DNA: TGTGCCAGCTCCAGACGCGGGCGCTCTGGGGCCAACGTCCTGACTTTC. The full variable domain, completed using reference TRBV7-9 and TRBJ2-6, is DTGVSQNPRHKITKRGQNVTFRCDPISEHNRLYWYRQTLGQGPEFLTYFQNEAQLEKSRLLSDRFSAERPKGSFSTLEIQRTEQGDSAMYLCASSRRGRSGANVLTFGAGSRLTVL.

This clonotype was detected many times. The CDR3 region is CASTRDRGFGTQYF. Written as DNA, the CDR3 is TGTGCCAGCACTCGGGACAGGGGTTTCGGTACGCAGTATTTT. The rearrangement uses TRBV12-3 or TRBV12-4 and TRBJ2-3; TRBD1 agrees at 10 bases. V was clipped by 7 bases and J by 8 bases; unmatched bases: 9. The CDR3 consists of 14 residues.

Only a few counts were recorded for this clonotype. J is TRBJ2-1 and V is TRBV29-1, with D tentatively TRBD1 (6 bases). The CDR3 covers 15 residues. Germline CDR1 SQVTM, CDR2 ANQGSEA. V lost 0 bases and J 8 bases, leaving 17 bases between the germline ends. In DNA, the CDR3 is TGCAGCGTTGAAGATCCCTACAGGGAGAGCCATGAGCAGTTCTTC. Amino acid sequence: CSVEDPYRESHEQFF.

The J gene is TRBJ1-2, the V gene TRBV5-1; maybe TRBD1 (6 bases). V was cut by 1 base and J by 0 bases, with 16 bases left in between. Germline V lookup: CDR1 SGHRS, CDR2 YFSETQ. The CDR3 extends over 17 amino acids. CDR3 nucleotide sequence: TGCGCCAGCAGCTTGAACAGGCAGGACAGAGCTAACTATGGCTACACCTTC. Its protein product is CASSLNRQDRANYGYTF. The full variable domain, completed using reference TRBV5-1 and TRBJ1-2, is KAGVTQTPRYLIKTRGQQVTLSCSPISGHRSVSWYQQTPGQGLQFLFEYFSETQRNKGNFPGRFSGRQFSNSRSEMNVSTLELGDSALYLCASSLNRQDRANYGYTFGSGTRLTVV.

This clonotype has only a few counts. V gene TRBV10-2 combines with J gene TRBJ1-2, with a tentative D call TRBD1 (5 bases). Trimming stripped 1 base from V and 8 bases from J, with 11 bases between. The CDR3 extends over 13 amino acids. CDR1 and CDR2 from the germline V gene are WSHSY and SAAADI. This CDR3 is CASSELRDWGYTF. The CDR3 DNA is TGCGCCAGCAGTGAGTTGAGGGACTGGGGCTACACCTTC.

This clonotype was counted between two and nine times. The chain carries TRBV7-9 and TRBJ1-3; D might be TRBD1 (6 bases). V was pared by 5 bases and J by 1 base, with 15 bases between. The CDR3 has 16 amino acids. Germline values: CDR1 SEHNR, CDR2 FQNEAQ (reference sequence). In DNA form, the CDR3 reads TGTGCCAGCAGCCGGAACAGGGCCCTTTCTGGAAACACCATATATTTT. This sequence encodes CASSRNRALSGNTIYF.

The J gene is TRBJ2-3, the V gene TRBV6-2 or TRBV6-3, with no clear D. The V gene lost 2 bases and the J gene lost 4 bases, with 7 bases spanning the gap. CDR1 is MNHEY, CDR2 SVGEGT, per germline. CDR3 length equals 13 residues. The CDR3 DNA sequence: TGTGCCAGCAGTTACATCCCTGCAGATACGCAGTATTTT. This codes for CASSYIPADTQYF.

This clonotype was detected a few times. This sequence joins TRBV7-2 and TRBJ2-5, with D perhaps matching TRBD1 (7 bases). V was cut by 5 bases and J by 7 bases, with 20 bases left in between. The CDR3 contains 15 residues. The germline CDR1 and CDR2 sequences are SGHTA and FQGNSA. The CDR3 DNA follows: TGTGCCAGCAGCAACAGGGCAGGGGGGATCGGGACCCAGTACTTC. Translation gives CASSNRAGGIGTQYF. The full variable domain, with the rest looked up from reference TRBV7-2 and TRBJ2-5, is GAGVSQSPSNKVTEKGKDVELRCDPISGHTALYWYRQSLGQGLEFLIYFQGNSAPDKSGLPSDRFSAERTGGSVSTLTIQRTQQEDSAVYLCASSNRAGGIGTQYFGPGTRLLVL.

This chain uses TRBV12-3 or TRBV12-4 with TRBJ1-5, with D hard to call. Between the trimmed V and J ends, which lost 3 bases and 5 bases, there was a span of 11 bases. The CDR3 covers 14 residues. The CDR3 DNA reads as TGTGCCAGCAGTTTGGAGGGTATTCATCAGCCCCAGCATTTT. Translated: CASSLEGIHQPQHF.

CDR3 coding DNA: TGCGCCAGCAGCTTGGCTTTCGGACATAGGAACACTGAAGCTTTCTTT. It encodes CASSLAFGHRNTEAFF. This chain joins TRBV5-1 and TRBJ1-1, with D perhaps matching TRBD1 (5 bases). CDR1 SGHRS and CDR2 YFSETQ come from the germline V gene. The V gene lost 0 bases and the J gene lost 1 base, with 13 bases spanning the gap. The CDR3 covers 16 residues.

V gene TRBV11-2 combines with J gene TRBJ2-7; TRBD1 agrees at 12 bases. CDR3 length: 14 residues. Germline V gene lookup returns CDR1 SGHAT and CDR2 FQNNGV. After removal of 4 bases from V and 6 bases from J, the junction contained 4 bases not matched to a gene. CDR3 in amino acids: CASSSGQGAFEQYF. Here the CDR3 DNA reads TGTGCCAGCAGCTCGGGACAGGGGGCATTCGAGCAGTACTTC.

The rearrangement joins TRBV29-1 to TRBJ2-2; D gene uncertain. V was cut by 2 bases and J by 8 bases, with 9 bases left in between. Germline V lookup: CDR1 SQVTM, CDR2 ANQGSEA. The CDR3 runs to 12 residues. CDR3 loop: CSVELGPGELFF. DNA for the CDR3: TGCAGCGTTGAACTCGGGCCTGGGGAGCTGTTTTTT.

This clonotype was picked up a small number of times. The rearrangement links TRBV7-9 to TRBJ1-1, with 10 nucleotides matching TRBD1. The CDR3 totals 14 residues. Trimming removed 4 bases from V and 5 bases from J; junction bases left unmatched: 4. Germline CDR1 is SEHNR and CDR2 is FQNEAQ (reference sequence). CDR3 in DNA: TGTGCCAGCAGCTGGGACAGGGGAATTACTGAAGCTTTCTTT. Its protein product is CASSWDRGITEAFF.

This chain uses TRBV10-3 with TRBJ2-7; D may be TRBD1 (5 bases). Germline lookup yields CDR1 ENHRY and CDR2 SYGVKD. Between the trimmed V and J ends, which lost 1 base and 2 bases, there was a span of 12 bases. This CDR3 spans 15 amino acids. CDR3 DNA sequence: TGTGCCATCAGTGAGTTGACAGCTAAAACCTACGAGCAGTACTTC. It yields the protein CAISELTAKTYEQYF.

CDR3 in DNA: TGTGCTCTCAGCACAGCGGGGGGTGGTGAGCAGTTCTTC. Translated, it gives CALSTAGGGEQFF. The chain joins TRBV6-6 to TRBJ2-1; 9 bases are shared with TRBD2. CDR3 length equals 13 residues. Germline V gives CDR1 MNHNY, CDR2 SVGAGI (reference sequence).

The chain employs TRBV27 and TRBJ1-4, with D perhaps TRBD1 (5 bases). Trimming removed 3 bases at V and 4 bases at J, with 9 bases between. The germline gives CDR1 MNHEY, CDR2 SMNVEV (reference sequence). The CDR3 consists of 14 residues. The CDR3 DNA follows: TGTGCCAGCAGTTTCGGAGGGGTTAATGAAAAACTGTTTTTT. It is translated as CASSFGGVNEKLFF. The complete variable domain, with remaining parts taken from reference TRBV27 and TRBJ1-4, reads EAQVTQNPRYLITVTGKKLTVTCSQNMNHEYMSWYRQDPGLGLRQIYYSMNVEVTDKGDVPEGYKVSRKEKRNFPLILESPSPNQTSLYFCASSFGGVNEKLFFGSGTQLSVL.

The V and J genes are TRBV9 and TRBJ1-4; 9 nucleotides line up with TRBD1. Germline values: CDR1 SGDLS, CDR2 YYNGEE. The CDR3 spans 17 residues. Trimming took 2 bases from V and 0 from J; bases not matched to a gene: 5. The CDR3 here is CASSVGTGPPTNEKLFF. CDR3 sequence (DNA): TGTGCCAGCAGCGTCGGGACAGGGCCACCAACTAATGAAAAACTGTTTTTT.

The V gene is TRBV12-3 or TRBV12-4, the J gene TRBJ1-1; the D gene is possibly TRBD1 (5 bases). The CDR3 sequence is 14 residues long. V lost 7 bases, J lost 3 bases, and 15 bases lay in between. CDR3 residues: CASISGGGDTEAFF. For the CDR3, the DNA is TGTGCCAGCATCTCCGGGGGAGGGGACACTGAAGCTTTCTTT.

This clonotype was recorded a few times. V usage is TRBV2 and J usage is TRBJ2-7; either TRBD1 or TRBD2 may fit D (5 bases each). CDR3 size: 16 residues. Germline-derived CDR1 and CDR2 are SNHLY and FYNNEI. V gave up 6 bases and J gave up 4 bases, with 22 bases separating them. CDR3 sequence: CASSDTGTPRYYEQYF. As DNA, the CDR3 is TGTGCCAGCAGCGACACCGGGACCCCGAGGTATTACGAGCAGTACTTC.

This clonotype occurred a few times. The chain has TRBV20-1 and TRBJ2-7; D gene unclear. This CDR3 is built from 13 residues. The V gene lost 1 base and the J gene lost 3 bases, with 10 bases spanning the gap. Germline lookup yields CDR1 DFQATT and CDR2 SNEGSKA (reference sequence). The CDR3 DNA follows: TGCAGTGCTAGAGCCCCCCTCAACTACGAGCAGTACTTC. Amino acid sequence: CSARAPLNYEQYF.

The chain couples TRBV4-3 to TRBJ2-3, with 10 bases aligning to TRBD2. This CDR3 contains 17 residues. Per germline, CDR1 LGHNA and CDR2 YSLEER. The V and J ends lost 2 bases and 6 bases, in that order; junction bases with no gene match: 11. In nucleotides, the CDR3 is TGCGCCAGCAGCCAAATCTGGGCTAGCGGGAGTCCCGATACGCAGTATTTT. It yields the protein CASSQIWASGSPDTQYF.

This clonotype was counted only a few times. The chain employs TRBV9 and TRBJ2-3; 8 positions agree with TRBD1. The germline gives CDR1 SGDLS, CDR2 YYNGEE. This CDR3 is 15 amino acids long. With V trimmed by 3 bases and J by 3 bases, 6 bases remained unmatched. Here the CDR3 reads CASSARGLGTDTQYF. The DNA of the CDR3 is TGTGCCAGCAGCGCCAGGGGGCTCGGGACAGATACGCAGTATTTT.